This TCR beta chain was sequenced in a study of blood T cell repertoires in COVID-19. Germline V CDR1 and CDR2: MNHNS, SASEGT. J was trimmed by 3 bases and V by 2 bases; bases with no gene match: 10. This CDR3 is 17 amino acids long. This clone occurred once. Per the study methods: Nucleated cell counts were estimated from reference gene primer amplification. TCRdb keeps only in-frame clones here, not all; method: immunoSEQ multiplex PCR. That table supplies the V and J calls and clone size; D and trimming were determined from the DNA. The sample has fewer than 250,000 clones, around 90% seen once. Sequenced sample: peripheral blood. The sequence came from a man between 65 and 79 years old with acute or convalescent COVID-19. J is TRBJ2-7 and V is TRBV6-1; TRBD1 agrees at 10 bases. The CDR3 sequence is CASSEMIRTGGHYEQYF. The DNA of the CDR3 is TGTGCCAGCAGTGAAATGATTCGGACAGGGGGGCACTACGAGCAGTACTTC.